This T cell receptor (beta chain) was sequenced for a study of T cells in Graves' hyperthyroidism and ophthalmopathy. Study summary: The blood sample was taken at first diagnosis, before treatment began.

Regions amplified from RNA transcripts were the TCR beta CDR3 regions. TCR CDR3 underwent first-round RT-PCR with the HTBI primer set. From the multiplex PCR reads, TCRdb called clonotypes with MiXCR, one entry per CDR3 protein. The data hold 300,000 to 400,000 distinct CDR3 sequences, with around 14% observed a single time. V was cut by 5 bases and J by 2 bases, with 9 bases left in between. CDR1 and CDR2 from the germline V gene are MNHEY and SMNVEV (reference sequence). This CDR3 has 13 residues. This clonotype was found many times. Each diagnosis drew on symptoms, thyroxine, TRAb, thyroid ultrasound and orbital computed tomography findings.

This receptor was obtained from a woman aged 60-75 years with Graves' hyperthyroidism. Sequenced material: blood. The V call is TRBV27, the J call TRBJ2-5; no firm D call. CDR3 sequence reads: CASSPTKQETQYF. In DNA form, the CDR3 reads TGTGCCAGCAGTCCCACCAAGCAAGAGACCCAGTACTTC.